The subject of this entry is one T cell receptor (beta chain). The CDR3 spans 18 residues. Between the trimmed V and J ends, which lost 0 bases and 0 bases, there was a span of 12 bases. Germline-derived CDR1 and CDR2 are SGHDN and FVKESK. The entry originates in a study of OX40 agonist ivuxolimab in advanced cancers. Assay: immunoSEQ multiplex PCR; the TCRdb copy retains only in-frame clones and omits some. Of roughly 24,000 clones in the sample, 83% were seen once. The TCR comes from an adult with an advanced solid tumor such as melanoma, head and neck, liver or kidney cancer. The rearrangement links TRBV14 to TRBJ1-6; no reliable D call. The input for sequencing was CD4+ or CD8+ T cells sorted from blood, taken in a trial of the OX40 agonist ivuxolimab. DNA of the CDR3: TGTGCCAGCAGCCAAGATCTAGGTCCAAGCTCCTATAATTCACCCCTCCACTTT. This gives the protein CASSQDLGPSSYNSPLHF.